A single sample is the source of the 5 T cell receptor beta chains below, sequenced in a study of Graves' ophthalmopathy and Graves' hyperthyroidism. Amplifying from RNA transcripts, the study obtained TCR beta CDR3 regions. RT-PCR was first run with HTBI primers, then multiplex PCR in a second round. TCRdb re-called the multiplex PCR reads with MiXCR, one entry per CDR3 protein. The table records hundreds of thousands of distinct CDR3 sequences, about two fifths of them present only once. Material for sequencing was peripheral blood. Every receptor here comes from an adult man with Graves' ophthalmopathy.

This clonotype showed up many times. The V gene is TRBV5-8, the J gene TRBJ1-3; D is perhaps TRBD1 (5 bases). The germline gives CDR1 SGHTS, CDR2 YDEGEE. The CDR3 is 14 residues long. V was trimmed by 4 bases and J by 11 bases, leaving 19 bases between them. The CDR3 spells CASSPGTARDAIYF. In nucleotides, the CDR3 is TGTGCCAGCAGCCCTGGGACCGCGCGGGACGCCATATATTTT.

This clonotype was recorded at least ten times. The chain couples TRBV12-3 or TRBV12-4 to TRBJ1-3; possible D gene TRBD1, 5 bases. Trimming pared 6 bases from V and 4 bases from J, leaving 13 bases between. There are 14 residues in the CDR3. CDR3 amino acids: CASSQGRVGNTIYF. The CDR3 DNA reads as TGTGCCAGCAGCCAGGGACGAGTCGGAAACACCATATATTTT.

This clonotype was recorded many times. The rearrangement joins TRBV9 to TRBJ2-5; D tentatively reads TRBD1 or TRBD2 (5 bases each). The CDR3 runs to 13 residues. Per germline, CDR1 SGDLS and CDR2 YYNGEE. Trimming took off 1 base at V and 6 bases at J, with 10 bases between the two ends. The CDR3: CASSVTTGQTQYF. In DNA form, the CDR3 reads TGTGCCAGCAGCGTAACGACGGGACAGACCCAGTACTTC.

Details on this clonotype: A much bigger clone sits one base away, suggesting this may be a read error. The V gene is TRBV7-4, the J gene TRBJ1-1; a possible D gene is TRBD1 (5 bases). The V end was cut by 6 bases, the J end by 5 bases, with 19 bases between. Germline V gene data show CDR1 as SGHVT and CDR2 as SQSDAQ. This CDR3 is 15 amino acids long. CDR3 in amino acids: CASRTESGRRTEAFF. The CDR3 bases are TGTGCCAGCAGAACCGAGTCGGGACGAAGGACTGAAGCTTTCTTT.

Many counts were recorded for this clonotype. The CDR3 here is CASSLNLGTPEQYF. The CDR3 DNA reads as TGTGCCAGCAGCTTAAATTTGGGGACGCCCGAGCAGTACTTC. The V gene is TRBV7-9, the J gene TRBJ2-7, with D perhaps TRBD1 or TRBD2 (5 bases each). V was pared by 2 bases and J by 6 bases, with 14 bases between. This CDR3 region has 14 residues. Germline assignment: CDR1 SEHNR and CDR2 FQNEAQ (reference sequence).